This T cell receptor beta chain stems from a study of blood T cell repertoires in COVID-19. Sequenced by immunoSEQ multiplex PCR; TCRdb stores in-frame clones only, minus some. This table holds more than 120,000 clones, 85% to 90% found once. The receptor was isolated from a man aged 50-60 years who had recovered from COVID-19. Material for sequencing was peripheral blood.

This CDR3 reads CAISESQGRDSPLHF. The CDR3 nucleotides read TGTGCCATCAGTGAGTCACAGGGAAGGGATTCACCCCTCCACTTT. The chain recombines TRBV10-3 with TRBJ1-6, with D possibly being TRBD1 (6 bases). V was pared by 0 bases and J by 8 bases, with 11 bases between. CDR3 length: 15 amino acids. Per germline, CDR1 ENHRY and CDR2 SYGVKD.